This T cell receptor (beta chain) was captured in a study of T cell responses to AZD1222 COVID-19 vaccine. Whole-study results and caveats: In a largely white British group with more females than males, clonal diversity was possibly underestimated. It was only a handful of AZD1222 recipients who were seropositive at baseline. Repertoires were sampled only after the peak T cell response. CD4 TCRs linked to vaccination spanned spike, dominating at 160-218 and 743-854.

About this clone itself: Its specificity is not known.

The germline gives CDR1 SGHDN, CDR2 FVKESK. The CDR3 is 16 amino acids. Unmatched junction bases numbered 6, after V lost 3 bases and J lost 0 bases. Assay used: immunoSEQ multiplex PCR; TCRdb lists only in-frame clones, some missing. The sample shows 99,000 or so clones, 86% of them seen only once. The sequence derives from an adult who received the MenACWY meningococcal vaccine as a control. Sequenced here: peripheral blood, sampled 28 days after the second dose of the MenACWY control vaccine. The chain couples TRBV14 to TRBJ2-3, with TRBD1 identical over 7 bases. Here the CDR3 DNA reads TGTGCCAGCAGCCAGCAGGGGGTAAGAAGCACAGATACGCAGTATTTT. This sequence encodes CASSQQGVRSTDTQYF. The full variable domain, its missing parts supplied by reference TRBV14 and TRBJ2-3, is EAGVTQFPSHSVIEKGQTVTLRCDPISGHDNLYWYRRVMGKEIKFLLHFVKESKQDESGMPNNRFLAERTGGTYSTLKVQPAELEDSGVYFCASSQQGVRSTDTQYFGPGTRLTVL.